A selection of T cell receptor beta chains follows, all from one sample in a study of blood T cells in healthy people across ages. A single record per CDR3 protein comes from TCRdb applying MiXCR to the 5' RACE reads. This sample has around 1,700,000 distinct CDR3 sequences, with over 25% found just once. The sequenced sample was blood. Source of these receptors: a woman aged 25 to 39 in good health. Both conserved end residues are part of each CDR3. A D gene is named only where the DNA matches it firmly. Not all rows give a size; the values are once, few, many and, for expanded clones, a class.

length: 15
J: TRBJ2-7
V: TRBV6-4
D: .
size: many
CDR3: CASSDSWQAPYEQYF
DNA: TGTGCCAGCAGTGACTCGTGGCAGGCCCCCTACGAGCAGTACTTC

length: 16
J: TRBJ1-6
V: TRBV6-1
D: TRBD1
size: .
CDR3: CASSEIIDRASSPLHF
DNA: TGTGCCAGCAGTGAAATTATAGACAGGGCTAGTTCACCCCTCCACTTT

length: 16
J: TRBJ2-1
V: TRBV10-3
D: .
size: .
CDR3: CVTSEPSGTGYNEQFF
DNA: TGTGTCACCAGTGAGCCGTCCGGGACTGGGTACAATGAGCAGTTCTTC

length: 13
J: TRBJ2-1
V: TRBV20-1
D: TRBD2
size: many
CDR3: CSATASGNNEQFF
DNA: TGCAGTGCAACTGCCAGCGGGAACAATGAGCAGTTCTTC

length: 17
J: TRBJ2-7
V: TRBV27
D: TRBD1
size: .
CDR3: CASSLFSGTGADYEQYF
DNA: TGTGCCAGCAGCCTCTTCTCCGGGACAGGGGCGGACTACGAGCAGTACTTC

length: 15
J: TRBJ1-5
V: TRBV7-2
D: TRBD1
size: .
CDR3: CASTWGTGGYQPQHF
DNA: TGTGCCAGCACCTGGGGGACAGGGGGCTATCAGCCCCAGCATTTT

length: 12
J: TRBJ2-7
V: TRBV29-1
D: .
size: many
CDR3: CSVVGRAGEQYF
DNA: TGCAGCGTTGTGGGCCGGGCCGGGGAGCAGTACTTC

length: 14
J: TRBJ1-2
V: TRBV5-1
D: TRBD1
size: few
CDR3: CASSFGQGRYGYTF
DNA: TGCGCCAGCAGCTTCGGACAGGGTCGCTATGGCTACACCTTC

length: 14
J: TRBJ2-1
V: TRBV29-1
D: .
size: few
CDR3: CSIRGARGGYEQFF
DNA: TGCAGCATCCGGGGGGCTCGGGGCGGCTATGAGCAGTTCTTC

length: 15
J: TRBJ2-7
V: TRBV7-2
D: TRBD2
size: few
CDR3: CASSPSGRYSYEQYF
DNA: TGTGCCAGCAGCCCCAGCGGGAGGTACTCCTACGAGCAGTACTTC

length: 13
J: TRBJ2-7
V: TRBV3-1
D: .
size: .
CDR3: CASGDIVGYEQYF
DNA: TGTGCCAGCGGGGACATCGTTGGCTACGAGCAGTACTTC

length: 15
J: TRBJ2-1
V: TRBV11-3
D: .
size: .
CDR3: CASSLDMGTYNERFF
DNA: TGTGCCAGCAGCTTAGATATGGGTACCTACAATGAGCGGTTCTTC

length: 14
J: TRBJ1-2
V: TRBV28
D: TRBD1
size: few
CDR3: CASGPGQGNYGYTF
DNA: TGTGCCAGCGGACCGGGACAGGGGAACTATGGCTACACCTTC

length: 16
J: TRBJ1-4
V: TRBV7-2
D: .
size: few
CDR3: CASSLADGGWDEKLFF
DNA: TGTGCCAGCAGCTTAGCGGATGGGGGATGGGATGAAAAACTGTTTTTT

length: 15
J: TRBJ2-5
V: TRBV15
D: .
size: few
CDR3: CATQGVAVGAETQYF
DNA: TGTGCCACCCAAGGAGTGGCAGTAGGTGCGGAGACCCAGTACTTC

length: 14
J: TRBJ2-3
V: TRBV25-1
D: .
size: .
CDR3: CAILDDPKNQPQYF
DNA: TGTGCCATCCTAGACGACCCGAAGAATCAGCCCCAGTATTTT

length: 17
J: TRBJ2-3
V: TRBV5-1
D: .
size: few
CDR3: CASSPAGGRQPGDTQYF
DNA: TGCGCCAGCAGCCCGGCCGGGGGGCGGCAGCCCGGGGATACGCAGTATTTT

length: 13
J: TRBJ1-2
V: TRBV2
D: .
size: .
CDR3: CASRTSTLGSYTF
DNA: TGTGCCAGCAGAACTTCAACCCTGGGAAGCTACACCTTC

length: 15
J: TRBJ2-5
V: TRBV20-1
D: TRBD2
size: .
CDR3: CSANPPTSGQETQYF
DNA: TGCAGTGCCAATCCCCCGACTAGCGGCCAAGAGACCCAGTACTTC

length: 14
J: TRBJ2-7
V: TRBV27
D: TRBD2
size: few
CDR3: CASSPSGVPYEQYF
DNA: TGTGCCAGCAGCCCCAGCGGGGTCCCATACGAGCAGTACTTC

length: 17
J: TRBJ2-7
V: TRBV4-3
D: .
size: .
CDR3: CASSQDPTPGTYNEQYF
DNA: TGCGCCAGCAGCCAAGATCCGACACCCGGGACCTACAATGAGCAGTACTTC

length: 18
J: TRBJ2-1
V: TRBV3-1
D: .
size: .
CDR3: CASSQGGGAVSSYNEQFF
DNA: TGTGCCAGCAGCCAAGGTGGGGGGGCCGTGAGCTCCTACAATGAGCAGTTCTTC

length: 14
J: TRBJ1-2
V: TRBV7-2
D: .
size: few
CDR3: CASSLARFNYGYTF
DNA: TGTGCCAGCAGCTTAGCTCGATTTAACTATGGCTACACCTTC

length: 15
J: TRBJ2-1
V: TRBV7-2
D: TRBD2
size: .
CDR3: CANANSGSLYNEQFF
DNA: TGTGCCAACGCGAATAGCGGGAGCCTCTACAATGAGCAGTTCTTC

length: 16
J: TRBJ2-5
V: TRBV9
D: .
size: .
CDR3: CASSVERGNLGETQYF
DNA: TGTGCCAGCAGCGTAGAACGGGGGAACCTCGGGGAGACCCAGTACTTC

length: 13
J: TRBJ2-3
V: TRBV7-9
D: .
size: few
CDR3: CASRLGDRDTQYF
DNA: TGTGCCAGCAGGCTCGGGGATCGGGATACGCAGTATTTT

length: 15
J: TRBJ1-4
V: TRBV27
D: .
size: few
CDR3: CASSLTKATNEKLFF
DNA: TGTGCCAGCAGTTTAACGAAGGCAACTAATGAAAAACTGTTTTTT

length: 16
J: TRBJ2-5
V: TRBV20-1
D: TRBD2
size: .
CDR3: CSASAFGSGSKGEQYF
DNA: TGCAGTGCTAGCGCCTTTGGTAGCGGGAGTAAGGGTGAGCAGTACTTC

length: 14
J: TRBJ2-7
V: TRBV5-1
D: TRBD2
size: many
CDR3: CASSLALAGTEQYF
DNA: TGCGCCAGCAGCTTGGCCCTAGCGGGTACCGAGCAGTACTTC

length: 15
J: TRBJ2-1
V: TRBV20-1
D: .
size: .
CDR3: CSARDQERAYNEQFF
DNA: TGCAGTGCTAGAGATCAAGAGCGGGCGTACAATGAGCAGTTCTTC

length: 12
J: TRBJ2-7
V: TRBV5-1
D: .
size: .
CDR3: CASSEQGHEQYF
DNA: TGCGCCAGCAGCGAACAGGGACACGAGCAGTACTTC

length: 15
J: TRBJ1-3
V: TRBV3-1
D: .
size: .
CDR3: CASSRRPDSENTIYF
DNA: TGTGCCAGCAGCCGACGGCCTGACTCTGAAAACACCATATATTTT

length: 14
J: TRBJ2-7
V: TRBV5-1
D: .
size: many
CDR3: CASSLGLGTYEQYF
DNA: TGTGCCAGCAGCTTAGGGCTAGGCACCTACGAGCAGTACTTC

length: 15
J: TRBJ2-3
V: TRBV9
D: .
size: few
CDR3: CASSPQLARTDTQYF
DNA: TGTGCCAGCAGCCCCCAGCTAGCTCGCACAGATACGCAGTATTTT

length: 15
J: TRBJ2-4
V: TRBV7-8
D: .
size: many
CDR3: CASSLPGPRPDIQYF
DNA: TGTGCCAGCAGCTTACCGGGCCCCCGGCCCGACATTCAGTACTTC

length: 14
J: TRBJ2-4
V: TRBV29-1
D: .
size: .
CDR3: CSVEPGIAKNIQYF
DNA: TGCAGCGTTGAGCCAGGGATAGCCAAAAACATTCAGTACTTC

length: 13
J: TRBJ1-1
V: TRBV6-5
D: .
size: .
CDR3: CASSRNAGTEAFF
DNA: TGTGCCAGCAGCCGCAACGCGGGCACTGAAGCTTTCTTT

length: 15
J: TRBJ2-1
V: TRBV7-9
D: .
size: few
CDR3: CASSNRETGYNEQFF
DNA: TGTGCCAGCAGTAACAGGGAAACGGGCTACAATGAGCAGTTCTTC

length: 16
J: TRBJ2-7
V: TRBV5-1
D: .
size: .
CDR3: CASSLEGVVVGYEQYF
DNA: TGCGCCAGCAGCCTGGAGGGGGTAGTCGTCGGGTACGAGCAGTACTTC

length: 15
J: TRBJ2-5
V: TRBV12-3/TRBV12-4
D: TRBD2
size: once
CDR3: CASSGTSGCQETQYF
DNA: TGTGCCAGCTCCGGGACTAGCGGTTGCCAAGAGACCCAGTACTTC

length: 16
J: TRBJ1-2
V: TRBV15
D: .
size: .
CDR3: CATSRDAVGQNYGYTF
DNA: TGTGCCACCAGCAGAGATGCCGTTGGTCAGAACTATGGCTACACCTTC

length: 17
J: TRBJ2-2
V: TRBV6-1
D: .
size: .
CDR3: CASVRDVGLLNTGELFF
DNA: TGTGCCAGCGTACGGGACGTGGGGCTTTTAAACACCGGGGAGCTGTTTTTT

length: 17
J: TRBJ2-5
V: TRBV6-6
D: TRBD2
size: few
CDR3: CASSYSKGAGGMETQYF
DNA: TGTGCCAGCAGTTACTCGAAAGGAGCGGGAGGGATGGAGACCCAGTACTTC

length: 11
J: TRBJ2-7
V: TRBV12-5
D: .
size: many
CDR3: CASGLGRDQYF
DNA: TGTGCTAGTGGTTTGGGACGTGACCAGTACTTC

length: 15
J: TRBJ2-5
V: TRBV20-1
D: TRBD2
size: .
CDR3: CSARALAGGLKTQYF
DNA: TGCAGTGCTAGGGCTCTAGCGGGAGGCCTCAAGACCCAGTACTTC

length: 14
J: TRBJ2-3
V: TRBV27
D: .
size: few
CDR3: CASSLWQGTDTQYF
DNA: TGTGCCAGCAGTTTGTGGCAGGGGACAGATACGCAGTATTTT

length: 14
J: TRBJ2-5
V: TRBV12-3/TRBV12-4
D: TRBD2
size: .
CDR3: CACSSIAGKETQYF
DNA: TGTGCCTGCAGTTCTATAGCGGGGAAAGAGACCCAGTACTTC

length: 15
J: TRBJ2-7
V: TRBV6-5
D: TRBD1
size: many
CDR3: CASSHTRTGKNEQYF
DNA: TGTGCCAGCAGTCACACCCGGACAGGGAAGAACGAGCAGTACTTC

length: 13
J: TRBJ2-3
V: TRBV20-1
D: TRBD2
size: .
CDR3: CRASGGGTDTQYF
DNA: TGCAGGGCTAGCGGGGGGGGCACAGATACGCAGTATTTT

length: 13
J: TRBJ2-5
V: TRBV20-1
D: TRBD2
size: many
CDR3: CSARSGRGETQYF
DNA: TGCAGTGCTCGAAGCGGGAGGGGCGAGACCCAGTACTTC

length: 16
J: TRBJ2-7
V: TRBV28
D: .
size: .
CDR3: CASSYGTRPMGVEQYF
DNA: TGTGCCAGCAGTTACGGGACAAGACCTATGGGGGTCGAGCAGTACTTC

length: 14
J: TRBJ1-2
V: TRBV3-1
D: .
size: .
CDR3: CASSPELGAYGYTF
DNA: TGTGCCAGCAGCCCAGAACTGGGGGCGTATGGCTACACCTTC

length: 13
J: TRBJ1-1
V: TRBV12-3/TRBV12-4
D: .
size: .
CDR3: CASSLRDNGEAFF
DNA: TGTGCCAGCAGTTTGAGGGACAATGGAGAAGCTTTCTTT

length: 15
J: TRBJ2-3
V: TRBV7-8
D: .
size: few
CDR3: CASSVRAFRTDTQYF
DNA: TGTGCCAGCAGCGTTCGGGCCTTTCGCACAGATACGCAGTATTTT